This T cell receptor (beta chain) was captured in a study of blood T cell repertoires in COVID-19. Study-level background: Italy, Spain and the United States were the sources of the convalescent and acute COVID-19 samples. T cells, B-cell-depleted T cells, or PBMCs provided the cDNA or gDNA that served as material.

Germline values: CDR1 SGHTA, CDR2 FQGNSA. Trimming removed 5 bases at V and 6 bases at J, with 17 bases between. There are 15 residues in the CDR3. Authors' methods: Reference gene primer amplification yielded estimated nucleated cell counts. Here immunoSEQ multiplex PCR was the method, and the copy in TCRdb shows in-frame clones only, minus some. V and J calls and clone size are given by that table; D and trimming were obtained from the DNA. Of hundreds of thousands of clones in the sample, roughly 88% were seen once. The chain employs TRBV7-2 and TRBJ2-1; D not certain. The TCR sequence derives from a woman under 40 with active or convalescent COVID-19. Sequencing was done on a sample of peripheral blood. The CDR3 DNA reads TGTGCCAGCAGCCTACCAGTTCAGAGGTCCAATGAGCAGTTCTTC. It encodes CASSLPVQRSNEQFF.